This TCR beta chain appears in the sequencing data of a study of CD8 T cells in ankylosing spondylitis (dated by TCRdb to about 2017). Describing the broader study: To find TCR variants linked to disease, the study profiled T cell receptor beta repertoires in ankylosing spondylitis patients and healthy donors. The whole study cohort included over a hundred healthy donors and about two dozen ankylosing spondylitis patients. Peripheral blood was sampled, and synovial fluid was also collected from ankylosing spondylitis patients. Study-wide findings and limitations: A CD8+ phenotype was shown by the disease-linked clones, which were found at relatively low frequencies in peripheral blood. A TCR beta motif of eight highly homologous amino acid variants appeared characteristic of blood from ankylosing spondylitis patients. Some motif variants had previously been reported in the synovial fluid and blood of reactive arthritis patients, which suggests shared mechanisms of disease initiation. The disease-linked clones were reported as significantly enriched in matched synovial fluid samples from ankylosing spondylitis patients.

Notes on this clonotype: No cognate antigen has been identified for it. Qualities for individual bases were not recorded, and no much larger clone is one base off.

TCRdb shows the sequencer as Illumina HiSeq 2500. Quantitative 5'-RACE with molecular barcodes was used to prepare TCR beta libraries. For the original study's pipeline: Disease-linked TCR variants were identified with a new computational method built on a probabilistic model of VDJ rearrangement. Using fastp at Q25 and MiXCR, TCRdb reprocessed the public reads and kept productive beta chains. CDR3 protein sequences are deduplicated, and each keeps its most common genes and DNA. The V and J calls were determined by TCRdb, not by the authors. Recorded for this sample are 150,000 to 250,000 distinct CDR3 sequences; about 13% of them occurred a single time. The ten biggest clones cover 16% of the sample. The germline V gene (reference sequence) sets CDR1 to MNHNY and CDR2 to SVGAGI. Trimming removed 8 bases from V and 5 bases from J, leaving 7 bases between the germline ends. The CDR3 goes from the cysteine to the phenylalanine over 11 residues. The kept DNA is CDR3 alone, 33 bases in frame from the first base.

Sequencing input: blood, either unsorted or a sorted T cell fraction (not recorded which). The sequence joins TRBV6-6 to TRBJ2-1; the D gene could be either TRBD1 or TRBD2, each agreeing at 5 bases. This sequence originates from a male donor with ankylosing spondylitis or in good health (not recorded which). The CDR3 protein is CASGTDNEQFF. The sequenced DNA: TGTGCCAGCGGGACGGACAATGAGCAGTTCTTC.